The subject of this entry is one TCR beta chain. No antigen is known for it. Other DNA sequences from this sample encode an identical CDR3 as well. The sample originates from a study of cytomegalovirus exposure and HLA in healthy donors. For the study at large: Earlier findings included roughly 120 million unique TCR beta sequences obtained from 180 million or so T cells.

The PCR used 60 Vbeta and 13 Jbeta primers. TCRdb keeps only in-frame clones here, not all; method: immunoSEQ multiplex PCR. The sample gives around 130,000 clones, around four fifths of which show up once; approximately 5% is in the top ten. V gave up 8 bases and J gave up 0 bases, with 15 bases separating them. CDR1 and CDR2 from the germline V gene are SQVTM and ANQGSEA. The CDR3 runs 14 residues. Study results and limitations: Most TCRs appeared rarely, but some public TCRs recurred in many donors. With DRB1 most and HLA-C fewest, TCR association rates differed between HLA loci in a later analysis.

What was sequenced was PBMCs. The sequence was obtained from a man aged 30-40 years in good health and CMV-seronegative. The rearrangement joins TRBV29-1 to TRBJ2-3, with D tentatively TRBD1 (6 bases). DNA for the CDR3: TGCAGCTCATTGAGGGGGTCTAGCACAGATACGCAGTATTTT. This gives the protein CSSLRGSSTDTQYF.